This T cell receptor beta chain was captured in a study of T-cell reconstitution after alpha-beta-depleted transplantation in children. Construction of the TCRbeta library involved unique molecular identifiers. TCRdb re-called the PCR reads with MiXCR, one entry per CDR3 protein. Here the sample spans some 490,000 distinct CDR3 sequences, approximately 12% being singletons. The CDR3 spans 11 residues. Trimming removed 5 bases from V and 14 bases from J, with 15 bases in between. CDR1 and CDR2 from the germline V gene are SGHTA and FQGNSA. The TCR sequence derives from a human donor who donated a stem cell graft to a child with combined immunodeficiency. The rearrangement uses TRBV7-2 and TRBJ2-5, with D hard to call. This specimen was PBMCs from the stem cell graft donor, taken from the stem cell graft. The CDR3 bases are TGTGCCAGCAGCATCCACGGCAGCCCCTACTTC. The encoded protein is CASSIHGSPYF. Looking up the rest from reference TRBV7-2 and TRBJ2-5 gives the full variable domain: GAGVSQSPSNKVTEKGKDVELRCDPISGHTALYWYRQSLGQGLEFLIYFQGNSAPDKSGLPSDRFSAERTGGSVSTLTIQRTQQEDSAVYLCASSIHGSPYFGPGTRLLVL.